One and the same sample provided the 16 T cell receptor beta chains below, sequenced in a study of control samples from healthy donors and cancer patients. Produced via immunoSEQ multiplex PCR; TCRdb's table is partial and in-frame only. Of over 200,000 clones listed, roughly 80% are singletons. Input material: PBMCs. The receptors come from a woman aged 55-70 years with lung cancer.

The rearrangement links TRBV5-5 to TRBJ1-1, with 7 nucleotides matching TRBD1. The ends lost 1 base at V and 4 bases at J; junction bases unmatched: 4. Germline assignment: CDR1 SGHKS and CDR2 YYEKEE (reference sequence). The CDR3 length is 14 residues. The CDR3 spells CASSLTGVVTEAFF. CDR3 in DNA: TGTGCCAGCAGCTTGACAGGGGTTGTCACTGAAGCTTTCTTT.

The chain is built from TRBV5-1 and TRBJ2-7, with D perhaps TRBD1 or TRBD2 (7 bases each). Germline-derived CDR1 and CDR2 are SGHRS and YFSETQ. V was pared by 4 bases and J by 1 base, with 12 bases between. The CDR3 runs to 14 residues. The CDR3 DNA follows: TGCGCCAGCAGCACGGGGGGACAGTCCTACGAGCAGTACTTC. It is translated as CASSTGGQSYEQYF.

This chain uses TRBV4-2 with TRBJ1-1; no clear D gene. The germline gives CDR1 LGHNA, CDR2 YNFKEQ. Trimming took off 2 bases at V and 1 base at J, with 8 bases between the two ends. The CDR3 consists of 14 residues. CDR3 DNA sequence: TGTGCCAGCAGCCAAACAGAATCGAACACTGAAGCTTTCTTT. Protein sequence: CASSQTESNTEAFF.

This chain uses TRBV9 with TRBJ1-5; D unresolved. Germline V gene lookup returns CDR1 SGDLS and CDR2 YYNGEE. The CDR3 is made up of 19 amino acids. The V gene lost 1 base and the J gene lost 5 bases, with 25 bases spanning the gap. CDR3 DNA sequence: TGTGCCAGCAGCGTAAGACCCATTATCCCCAGATACCACGATCAGCCCCAGCATTTT. Its translation is CASSVRPIIPRYHDQPQHF.

The chain joins TRBV18 to TRBJ1-1, with D perhaps matching TRBD1 (5 bases). Per the germline V gene, CDR1 is KGHSH and CDR2 is LQKENI. Trimming left V 3 bases short and J 2 bases short, with 19 bases between. There are 17 residues in the CDR3. The CDR3 here is CASSPAAGGEANTEAFF. The CDR3 DNA sequence: TGTGCCAGCTCACCCGCGGCTGGAGGGGAGGCAAACACTGAAGCTTTCTTT.

This clone appeared once. V is TRBV24-1 and J is TRBJ1-1; unclear D gene. The CDR3 extends over 13 amino acids. Trimming stripped 7 bases from V and 8 bases from J, with 16 bases between. Germline CDR1 and CDR2: KGHDR and SFDVKD. CDR3 in amino acids: CATSRENPREAFF. The CDR3 nucleotides read TGTGCCACCAGCCGGGAAAACCCCCGAGAAGCTTTCTTT.

The chain uses TRBV7-9 and TRBJ2-2; D is unclear. This CDR3 has 14 amino acids. V was shortened by 3 bases and J by 4 bases, with 9 bases between the two germline ends. Germline V gene sequence: CDR1 SEHNR, CDR2 FQNEAQ (reference sequence). The CDR3 nucleotides are TGTGCCAGCAGCTTTCAGCAAGGCACCGGGGAGCTGTTTTTT. Its translation is CASSFQQGTGELFF.

The gene calls are TRBV30 and TRBJ2-7; 8 nucleotides align to TRBD1. V lost 8 bases, J lost 4 bases, and 4 bases stayed unmatched. The CDR3 is made up of 11 amino acids. Looked up from germline, CDR1 is GTSNPN and CDR2 is SVGIG (reference sequence). The CDR3 coding sequence is TGTGCCGCAGGGGGCAGGTACGAGCAGTACTTC. The encoded protein is CAAGGRYEQYF.

The V call is TRBV12-3 or TRBV12-4, the J call TRBJ1-2; no clear D. The V end was cut by 0 bases, the J end by 4 bases, with 3 bases between. The CDR3 is made up of 12 amino acids. Written as DNA, the CDR3 is TGTGCCAGCAGTTTAGCAGGCTATGGCTACACCTTC. This translates into CASSLAGYGYTF.

This chain links TRBV28 with TRBJ1-4; no clear D gene. V gave up 2 bases and J gave up 8 bases, with 21 bases separating them. Germline-derived CDR1 and CDR2 are MDHEN and SYDVKM. This CDR3 has 17 residues. The CDR3 region has the DNA TGTGCCAGCAGTTTACCCCTCGGACTATTCGTGGAGGAAAAACTGTTTTTT. This translates into CASSLPLGLFVEEKLFF.

This chain links TRBV19 with TRBJ1-4, with D uncertain. V was pared by 3 bases and J by 0 bases, with 5 bases between. In germline, CDR1 is LNHDA, CDR2 SQIVND (reference sequence). The CDR3 runs to 14 residues. This chain's CDR3 is CASSIPTTNEKLFF. CDR3 sequence (DNA): TGTGCCAGTAGTATCCCGACAACTAATGAAAAACTGTTTTTT.

This clone was found once. The chain joins TRBV27 to TRBJ1-5, with TRBD1 matching 11 bases. The CDR3 has 17 residues. Trimming removed 6 bases from V and 0 bases from J; junction bases left unmatched: 7. Germline-derived CDR1 and CDR2 are MNHEY and SMNVEV (reference sequence). The CDR3 reads CASSHGQGASSNQPQHF. CDR3 bases: TGTGCCAGCAGCCATGGACAGGGGGCGAGTAGCAATCAGCCCCAGCATTTT.

V and J are TRBV5-1 and TRBJ1-1; D not resolved. The V gene's germline CDR1 is SGHRS and CDR2 YFSETQ. V was shortened by 2 bases and J by 1 base, with 12 bases between the two germline ends. The length of the CDR3 is 15 residues. In DNA form, the CDR3 reads TGCGCCAGCAGCTTCGGCGGCAGTCGGAACACTGAAGCTTTCTTT. Its protein is CASSFGGSRNTEAFF.

CDR3 amino acids: CASSRDTSTEAFF. As DNA, the CDR3 is TGTGCCAGCAGTAGGGACACCTCCACTGAAGCTTTCTTT. This chain links TRBV12-3 or TRBV12-4 with TRBJ1-1, with a possible D match to TRBD1 (6 bases). The V end was cut by 5 bases, the J end by 4 bases, with 11 bases between. This CDR3 is 13 amino acids long.

The V gene is TRBV9, the J gene TRBJ2-2; 10 bases agree with TRBD2. The CDR3 has 16 residues. The V segment lost 0 bases and the J segment 4 bases; nucleotides outside the gene matches: 3. Per the germline V gene, CDR1 is SGDLS and CDR2 is YYNGEE. The CDR3 sequence: CASSVGVAGGTGELFF. Written as DNA, the CDR3 is TGTGCCAGCAGCGTAGGGGTAGCGGGGGGCACCGGGGAGCTGTTTTTT.

V and J are TRBV6-5 and TRBJ1-3; D is perhaps TRBD1 (5 bases). CDR1 MNHEY and CDR2 SVGAGI come from the germline V gene. Deletions cut 6 bases from V and 0 bases from J, with 9 bases between. The CDR3 totals 14 residues. The CDR3 sequence: CASSADSSGNTIYF. CDR3 in DNA: TGTGCCAGCAGCGCCGACAGCTCTGGAAACACCATATATTTT.